A single sample is the source of the 16 T cell receptor beta chains below, sequenced in a study of beta chain features in type 1 diabetes. Reverse transcribing all isolated RNA meant expressed TCRB transcripts were sequenced. TCRdb keeps only in-frame clones here, not all; method: immunoSEQ multiplex PCR. The sample contains about 660,000 clones, over 12% of which appear only once. Study outcomes and limitations: TCRB CDR3s were moderately but significantly shorter in Type 1 diabetes patients in all four CD4+ subsets.

Which antigens these TCRs recognize remains unknown. Specimen: naive CD4+ T cells from blood. The receptors were sampled from a man between 18 and 29 years old with type 1 diabetes.

This clone has only a few counts. The chain couples TRBV9 to TRBJ2-7; TRBD2 matches at 10 bases. The CDR3 spans 14 residues. The germline CDR1 and CDR2 sequences are SGDLS and YYNGEE. J lost 2 bases, V lost 3 bases, and 2 bases had no gene match. This chain's CDR3 is CASSETSGPYEQYF. The CDR3 DNA reads TGTGCCAGCAGCGAGACTAGCGGGCCCTACGAGCAGTACTTC.

This chain connects TRBV7-2 to TRBJ2-3, with TRBD2 matching 8 bases. Trimming cost V 5 bases and J 1 base; bases outside gene matches: 8. The germline gives CDR1 SGHTA, CDR2 FQGNSA. This CDR3 has 16 residues. CDR3 bases: TGTGCCAGCAGCGCCTTCGGGGGGGCCGGCACAGATACGCAGTATTTT. It codes for CASSAFGGAGTDTQYF.

This chain joins TRBV11-3 and TRBJ2-3; no clear D gene. The CDR3 has 15 residues. V lost 5 bases and J lost 0, with 12 bases in between. Germline CDR1 SGHNT, CDR2 YENEEA. The CDR3 sequence: CASSVAGRSTDTQYF. In DNA form, the CDR3 reads TGTGCCAGCAGCGTTGCCGGACGGAGCACAGATACGCAGTATTTT. Variable domain in full (rest from reference TRBV11-3 and TRBJ2-3): EAGVVQSPRYKIIEKKQPVAFWCNPISGHNTLYWYLQNLGQGPELLIRYENEEAVDDSQLPKDRFSAERLKGVDSTLKIQPAELGDSAVYLCASSVAGRSTDTQYFGPGTRLTVL.

A few counts support this clone. This chain links TRBV9 with TRBJ2-2; 8 nucleotides align to TRBD2. CDR1 and CDR2 from the germline V gene are SGDLS and YYNGEE. This CDR3 is 14 amino acids long. Trimming removed 4 bases from V and 4 bases from J; junction bases left unmatched: 3. This chain's CDR3 is CASSPGGTTGELFF. In nucleotides, the CDR3 is TGTGCCAGCAGCCCGGGGGGGACCACCGGGGAGCTGTTTTTT.

Only a few counts were recorded for this clone. The V gene is TRBV4-2, the J gene TRBJ2-5; D ambiguous. This CDR3 has 14 amino acids. CDR1 LGHNA and CDR2 YNFKEQ come from the germline V gene. V shed 4 bases and J shed 2 bases, with 11 bases lying between them. In DNA form, the CDR3 reads TGTGCCAGCAGCCCCGTGGGCGGACAAGAGACCCAGTACTTC. Its protein product is CASSPVGGQETQYF.

The chain uses TRBV12-2 and TRBJ2-7. TRBV12-2 is a listed pseudogene. CDR3 length equals 14 residues. The CDR3: CASRSRAKAYEQYF. The CDR3 DNA sequence: TGTGCAAGTCGCTCCCGGGCCAAGGCCTACGAGCAGTACTTC.

The chain links TRBV9 to TRBJ2-1; no clear D. The CDR3 covers 14 residues. Trimming removed 3 bases at V and 10 bases at J, with 17 bases between. Germline-derived CDR1 and CDR2 are SGDLS and YYNGEE. The CDR3 spells CASSAGPRTEEQFF. The CDR3 nucleotides read TGTGCCAGCAGCGCGGGCCCGAGGACGGAGGAGCAGTTCTTC.

This chain uses TRBV14 with TRBJ2-6, with D possibly TRBD2 on 6 matching bases. The germline CDR1 and CDR2 sequences are SGHDN and FVKESK. This CDR3 comprises 20 residues. Trimming shortened V by 0 bases and J by 0 bases, and 18 bases separated the two germline ends. CDR3 sequence: CASSQDEGRDTFSGANVLTF. In DNA form, the CDR3 reads TGTGCCAGCAGCCAAGATGAGGGGCGGGATACATTCTCTGGGGCCAACGTCCTGACTTTC.

This clone showed up just once. V and J are TRBV6-5 and TRBJ1-5; 8 nucleotides align to TRBD1. Germline V gives CDR1 MNHEY, CDR2 SVGAGI. CDR3 length: 14 residues. J lost 1 base, V lost 8 bases, and 4 bases had no gene match. This CDR3 reads CASADRGSNQPQHF. The CDR3 DNA sequence: TGTGCCAGCGCAGACAGGGGAAGCAATCAGCCCCAGCATTTT.

About this clone: In the same sample, other DNA sequences code for this CDR3. The chain links TRBV30 to TRBJ1-2; D might be TRBD1 (6 bases). The CDR3 is made up of 12 amino acids. V lost 2 bases and J 2 bases, leaving 6 bases between the germline ends. The V gene's germline CDR1 is GTSNPN and CDR2 SVGIG (reference sequence). For the CDR3, the DNA is TGTGCCTGGAGTACAGGGAACTATGGCTACACCTTC. It specifies CAWSTGNYGYTF.

The rearrangement uses TRBV11-2 and TRBJ2-3, with 7 nucleotides matching TRBD1. The CDR3 runs 15 residues. Per germline, CDR1 SGHAT and CDR2 FQNNGV. V lost 5 bases and J lost 3; bases outside the gene matches: 8. CDR3 protein: CASSIDRERTDTQYF. The CDR3 nucleotides read TGTGCCAGCAGCATCGACAGGGAGAGGACAGATACGCAGTATTTT.

This chain uses TRBV7-8 with TRBJ1-4, with 9 bases identical to TRBD1. The length of the CDR3 is 14 residues. The V and J ends lost 3 bases and 7 bases, in that order; junction bases with no gene match: 3. Germline V gene sequence: CDR1 SGHVS, CDR2 FQNEAQ. The CDR3: CASSFTGGGEKLFF. DNA of the CDR3: TGTGCCAGCAGCTTTACAGGGGGCGGTGAAAAACTGTTTTTT.

This clone was recorded a few times. The V call is TRBV11-3, the J call TRBJ2-1; 8 bases are a match to TRBD1. The CDR3 consists of 13 residues. Germline CDR1 is SGHNT and CDR2 is YENEEA. J gave up 10 bases and V 3 bases, and 5 bases lay outside the gene matches. CDR3 nucleotide sequence: TGTGCCAGCAGCTTCTCCGGACAGGGCGAGCAGTTCTTC. This sequence encodes CASSFSGQGEQFF. The complete variable domain, with remaining parts taken from reference TRBV11-3 and TRBJ2-1, reads EAGVVQSPRYKIIEKKQPVAFWCNPISGHNTLYWYLQNLGQGPELLIRYENEEAVDDSQLPKDRFSAERLKGVDSTLKIQPAELGDSAVYLCASSFSGQGEQFFGPGTRLTVL.

The genes are TRBV5-5 and TRBJ1-1, with unresolved D. The length of the CDR3 is 12 residues. Germline CDR1 is SGHKS and CDR2 is YYEKEE (reference sequence). Between the trimmed V and J ends, which lost 2 bases and 5 bases, there was a span of 7 bases. For the CDR3, the DNA is TGTGCCAGCAGCTTTATGGGTACTGAAGCTTTCTTT. It translates to CASSFMGTEAFF.

The chain uses TRBV19 and TRBJ1-5; D is unclear. Trimming shortened V by 6 bases and J by 0 bases, and 15 bases separated the two germline ends. Per the germline V gene, CDR1 is LNHDA and CDR2 is SQIVND (reference sequence). This CDR3 is 16 amino acids long. The CDR3 loop reads CASRPLKGSSNQPQHF. The CDR3 region has the DNA TGTGCCAGTAGACCCCTAAAGGGATCTAGCAATCAGCCCCAGCATTTT.

This chain uses TRBV7-9 with TRBJ2-1, with D possibly matching TRBD2 (6 bases). The V gene lost 7 bases and the J gene lost 5 bases, with 15 bases spanning the gap. The length of the CDR3 is 14 residues. The germline gives CDR1 SEHNR, CDR2 FQNEAQ (reference sequence). For the CDR3, the DNA is TGTGCCAGCACCTTGACTAGTGTGGACAATGAGCAGTTCTTC. Amino acid sequence: CASTLTSVDNEQFF.